One and the same sample provided the 14 T cell receptor beta chains below, sequenced in a study of CD8+ T cells in alopecia areata. Stated treatment: oral pan-JAK inhibitor, 5-10 mg twice daily. cDNA serving as the sequencing template came from extracted, reverse transcribed RNA. Clones were read by immunoSEQ multiplex PCR, and TCRdb kept only the in-frame ones, dropping some. This table has approximately 100,000 clones, about 60% appearing once. The input for sequencing was CD8+ T cells sorted from blood, taken between weeks 55 and 65, from a patient treated with tofacitinib. Every receptor here comes from a human donor with alopecia areata.

This chain connects TRBV18 to TRBJ2-1; D not certain. The CDR3 runs to 14 residues. V was shortened by 6 bases and J by 0 bases, with 9 bases between the two germline ends. The V gene's germline CDR1 is KGHSH and CDR2 LQKENI. The CDR3 sequence is CASSPISSYNEQFF. The CDR3 nucleotides read TGTGCCAGCTCCCCCATCAGCTCCTACAATGAGCAGTTCTTC.

The table lists this clone with a few counts. This chain links TRBV4-1 with TRBJ2-7; 7 bases are shared with TRBD2. Germline CDR1 MGHRA, CDR2 YSYEKL. The ends lost 2 bases at V and 0 bases at J; junction bases unmatched: 4. This CDR3 is 15 amino acids long. The CDR3 sequence is CASSQTGGSSYEQYF. DNA for the CDR3: TGCGCCAGCAGCCAAACGGGGGGTAGCTCCTACGAGCAGTACTTC.

The chain has TRBV2 and TRBJ2-1; 11 nucleotides agree with TRBD1. V trimming: 1 base; J trimming: 4 bases; junction bases outside the gene matches: 3. Germline V lookup: CDR1 SNHLY, CDR2 FYNNEI. This CDR3 has 16 residues. This chain's CDR3 is CASSEGGQGAYNEQFF. Written as DNA, the CDR3 is TGTGCCAGCAGTGAAGGTGGACAGGGGGCGTACAATGAGCAGTTCTTC.

The chain has TRBV19 and TRBJ2-3; D gene unclear. Germline V gives CDR1 LNHDA, CDR2 SQIVND (reference sequence). V lost 4 bases and J lost 8, with 7 bases in between. The CDR3 consists of 11 residues. The CDR3 bases are TGTGCCAGTAGTAACGGTCCTACGCAGTATTTT. Translation: CASSNGPTQYF.

This clone has a handful of counts. V gene TRBV5-6 combines with J gene TRBJ1-3; D not certain. Germline assignment: CDR1 SGHDT and CDR2 YYEEEE. The CDR3 loop spans 14 amino acids. The V end lost 7 bases, the J end lost 0 bases, and 11 bases lay between the germline ends. The CDR3 reads CASGEGLSGNTIYF. DNA of the CDR3: TGTGCCAGCGGGGAGGGTCTCTCTGGAAACACCATATATTTT.

The chain combines TRBV29-1 with TRBJ2-5; D gene ambiguous. V was pared by 6 bases and J by 5 bases, with 13 bases between. CDR1 and CDR2 from the germline V gene are SQVTM and ANQGSEA. The CDR3 loop spans 12 amino acids. CDR3 in DNA: TGCAGCGTCTACGTGGGGATGGAGACCCAGTACTTC. Translated: CSVYVGMETQYF.

The rearrangement uses TRBV5-6 and TRBJ2-7; a weak D match, TRBD2 (6 bases). V lost 4 bases and J 4 bases, leaving 18 bases between the germline ends. CDR1 and CDR2 from the germline V gene are SGHDT and YYEEEE. CDR3 size: 15 residues. Here the CDR3 DNA reads TGTGCCAGCAGCCTCTTTAGCGGAAACCAATACGAGCAGTACTTC. Translated, it gives CASSLFSGNQYEQYF.

This chain joins TRBV5-8 and TRBJ1-5; D ambiguous. In germline, CDR1 is SGHTS, CDR2 YDEGEE. The CDR3 is 12 amino acids. V shed 0 bases and J shed 4 bases, with 2 bases lying between them. CDR3 sequence: CASSLGNQPQHF. Here the CDR3 DNA reads TGTGCCAGCAGCTTGGGGAATCAGCCCCAGCATTTT.

This clone has a handful of counts. The chain carries TRBV19 and TRBJ2-7; 7 bases map to TRBD1. The germline V gene encodes CDR1 LNHDA and CDR2 SQIVND (reference sequence). The CDR3 is 15 residues long. With V trimmed by 2 bases and J by 2 bases, 6 bases remained unmatched. CDR3 region: CASSIFGRGTYEQYF. The DNA for the CDR3 is TGTGCCAGTAGTATATTTGGCAGGGGGACCTACGAGCAGTACTTC.

The sample holds a few counts of this clone. The chain has TRBV5-5 and TRBJ2-1, with 7 bases matching TRBD1. The germline gives CDR1 SGHKS, CDR2 YYEKEE (reference sequence). The CDR3 consists of 15 residues. V trimming: 6 bases; J trimming: 0 bases; junction bases outside the gene matches: 6. The CDR3 DNA reads TGTGCCAGCACCCCGTGGGACAGCTCCTACAATGAGCAGTTCTTC. As protein: CASTPWDSSYNEQFF.

J is TRBJ2-4 and V is TRBV13, with 10 bases identical to TRBD1. V shed 5 bases and J 3 bases; nucleotides not matched to a gene: 10. CDR1 and CDR2 (germline): PRHDT, FYEKMQ (reference sequence). This CDR3 contains 17 residues. The CDR3 sequence: CASSAPGDRGGKNIQYF. In DNA, the CDR3 is TGTGCCAGCAGCGCACCCGGGGACAGGGGAGGCAAAAACATTCAGTACTTC.

The gene calls are TRBV7-9 and TRBJ1-2; 8 positions agree with TRBD1. The germline V gene has CDR1 SEHNR and CDR2 FQNEAQ (reference sequence). The CDR3 spans 12 residues. Trimming took 5 bases from V and 6 from J; bases not matched to a gene: 2. CDR3: CASSLTGDGYTF. CDR3 DNA: TGTGCCAGCAGCCTGACAGGGGATGGCTACACCTTC.

In this sample, this clone turned up a few times. Additional DNA sequences in this sample encode the identical CDR3. The chain employs TRBV5-1 and TRBJ2-7; D gene uncertain. CDR1 is SGHRS and CDR2 is YFSETQ in the germline V gene. The CDR3 consists of 11 residues. Trimming shortened V by 4 bases and J by 3 bases, and 5 bases separated the two germline ends. This chain's CDR3 is CASSLDYEQYF. CDR3 nucleotide sequence: TGCGCCAGCAGCCTGGACTACGAGCAGTACTTC.

The chain employs TRBV7-9 and TRBJ2-7; D gene uncertain. The CDR3 has 15 amino acids. Deletions cut 8 bases from V and 0 bases from J, with 17 bases between. Germline V gene data show CDR1 as SEHNR and CDR2 as FQNEAQ (reference sequence). The DNA for the CDR3 is TGTGCCAGCGGTCGTTGGGCCTTGAGCTCCTACGAGCAGTACTTC. Amino acid sequence: CASGRWALSSYEQYF. Complete variable domain (other parts from reference TRBV7-9 and TRBJ2-7): DTGVSQNPRHKITKRGQNVTFRCDPISEHNRLYWYRQTLGQGPEFLTYFQNEAQLEKSRLLSDRFSAERPKGSFSTLEIQRTEQGDSAMYLCASGRWALSSYEQYFGPGTRLTVT.